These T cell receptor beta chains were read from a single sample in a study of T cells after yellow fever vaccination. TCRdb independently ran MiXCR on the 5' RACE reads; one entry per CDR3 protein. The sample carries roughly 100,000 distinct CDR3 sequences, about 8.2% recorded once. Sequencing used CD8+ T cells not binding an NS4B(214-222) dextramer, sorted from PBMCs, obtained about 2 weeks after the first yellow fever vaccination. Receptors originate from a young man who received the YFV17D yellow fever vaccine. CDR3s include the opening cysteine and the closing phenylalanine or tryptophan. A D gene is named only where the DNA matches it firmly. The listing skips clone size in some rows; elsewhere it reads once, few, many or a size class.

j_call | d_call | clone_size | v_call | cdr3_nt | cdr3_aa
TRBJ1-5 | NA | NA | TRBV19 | TGTGCCAGTAACCTCGGGGGGCTAGGGCAGCCCCAGCATTTT | CASNLGGLGQPQHF
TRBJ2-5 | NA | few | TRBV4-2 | TGTGCCAGCAGCTCGCCCAGGGACTCTCAAGAGACCCAGTACTTC | CASSSPRDSQETQYF
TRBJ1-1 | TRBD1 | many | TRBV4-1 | TGCGCCAGCAGCCAATCCGGACAGGGGGCCACTGAAGCTTTCTTT | CASSQSGQGATEAFF
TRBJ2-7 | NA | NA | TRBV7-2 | TGTGCCAGCAGCTTGGGCGAGCAGTACTTC | CASSLGEQYF
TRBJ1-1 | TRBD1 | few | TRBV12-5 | TGTGCTAGTGGACCCCATGGGGGACAGAGGAACACTGAAGCTTTCTTT | CASGPHGGQRNTEAFF
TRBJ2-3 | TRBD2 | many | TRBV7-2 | TGTGCCAGCACCCCTAGCGGGGCCACAGATACGCAGTATTTT | CASTPSGATDTQYF
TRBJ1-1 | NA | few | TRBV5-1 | TGCGCCAGCAGCTTAGACCCACTAGTCACTGAAGCTTTCTTT | CASSLDPLVTEAFF
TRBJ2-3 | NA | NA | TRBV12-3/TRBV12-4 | TGTGCCAGCATCTCCGGACTAACCACAGATACGCAGTATTTT | CASISGLTTDTQYF
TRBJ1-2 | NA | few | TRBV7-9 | TGTGCCAGCAGCTCCGCGGTGGAACGCCCCGGCTATGGCTACACCTTC | CASSSAVERPGYGYTF
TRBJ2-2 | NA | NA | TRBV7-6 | TGTGCCAGCAGCCTCGGGCGCACCGGGGAGCTGTTTTTT | CASSLGRTGELFF
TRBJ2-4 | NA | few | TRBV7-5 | NA | CISVPEARLRVGKNIQYF
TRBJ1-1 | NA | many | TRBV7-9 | TGTGCCAGCAGCTTAGCGCAAGGGATTAACACTGAAGCTTTCTTT | CASSLAQGINTEAFF
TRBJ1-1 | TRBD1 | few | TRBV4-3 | TGCGCCAGCAGCCAAGTAACAGGGGGAATACGCGAAGCTTTCTTT | CASSQVTGGIREAFF
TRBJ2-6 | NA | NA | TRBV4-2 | TGTGCCAGCAGCCAGGAACCGGGACACACGATCTCTGGGGCCAACGTCCTGACTTTC | CASSQEPGHTISGANVLTF
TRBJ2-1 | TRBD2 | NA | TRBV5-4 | TGTGCCAGCAGCTTGAGTCTTAAAGCGGGGGAGCAGTTCTTC | CASSLSLKAGEQFF
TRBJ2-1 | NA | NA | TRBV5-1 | TGCGCCATCAGCTTGGCCGTGGAAATTTACAATGAGCAGTTCTTC | CAISLAVEIYNEQFF
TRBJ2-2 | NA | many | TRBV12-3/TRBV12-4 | TGTGCCAGCAGTCCAATGACCAACGGCGGGGAGCTGTTTTTT | CASSPMTNGGELFF
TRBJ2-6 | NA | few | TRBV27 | TGTGCCAGCAGTTTATCTTCAACAGTGTCTGGGGCCAACGTCCTGACTTTC | CASSLSSTVSGANVLTF
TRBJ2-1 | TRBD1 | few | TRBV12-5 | TGTGCTAGTGGAGAAGCGACAGGGGTTAATGAGCAGTTCTTC | CASGEATGVNEQFF
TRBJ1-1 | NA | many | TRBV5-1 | TGCGCCAGCAGCGCAAGGACAGTCAACACTGAAGCTTTCTTT | CASSARTVNTEAFF
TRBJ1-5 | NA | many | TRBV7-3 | TGTGCCAGCAGCTTACAAGGGGAGGGCAATCAGCCCCAGCATTTT | CASSLQGEGNQPQHF